The T cell receptor beta chain described here comes from a study of blood T cell repertoires in COVID-19. Study in general: Spain, Italy and the United States supplied samples that represented acute and convalescent COVID-19. Sources were T cells, B-cell-depleted T cells, or PBMCs; the material itself was cDNA or gDNA.

V shed 9 bases and J 5 bases; nucleotides not matched to a gene: 10. The CDR3 extends over 14 amino acids. Germline CDR1 and CDR2: MNHEY and SVGAGI. Source study methods: The authors estimated nucleated cell counts from reference gene primer amplification. The assay was immunoSEQ multiplex PCR, and TCRdb's table has in-frame clones only and misses some. The V and J calls and clone size were taken over from that table, and D and trimming were inferred from the DNA. The table shows tens of thousands of clones, with roughly 80% occurring only once. The chain employs TRBV6-5 and TRBJ2-5, with TRBD1 identical over 9 bases. The sample comprised peripheral blood. This TCR was sampled from an elderly woman with active or convalescent COVID-19. In nucleotides, the CDR3 is TGTGCCAGTGGACGGGACAGGGTCGGGGAGACCCAGTACTTC. Translation gives CASGRDRVGETQYF.